This is a list of T cell receptor beta chains from one sample in a study of cytomegalovirus exposure and HLA in healthy donors. Sequencing used immunoSEQ multiplex PCR; TCRdb keeps in-frame clones, though not all of them. The sample contains around 200,000 clones, about 80% of which appear only once. Sequencing used PBMCs. The source of these receptors is a boy between 5 and 17 years old in good health and CMV-seronegative. Both conserved end residues are part of each CDR3. Each record gives: V gene, J gene, clone size, D gene, CDR3 protein, CDR3 DNA. The D gene is left open where the match is weak. The size of a clone is reported for some rows only, either as once, few or many, or as a class for expanded clones.

v_call: TRBV6-1
j_call: TRBJ2-1
clone_size: NA
d_call: NA
cdr3_aa: CASSEGLLGNEQFF
cdr3_nt: TGTGCCAGCAGTGAGGGACTCCTAGGCAATGAGCAGTTCTTC

v_call: TRBV5-6
j_call: TRBJ1-4
clone_size: NA
d_call: NA
cdr3_aa: CASSSVSRGALPANEKLFF
cdr3_nt: TGTGCCAGCAGCTCGGTTTCGCGGGGGGCGCTCCCGGCTAATGAAAAACTGTTTTTT

v_call: TRBV7-9
j_call: TRBJ1-4
clone_size: NA
d_call: NA
cdr3_aa: CASSSPMVGSNEKLFF
cdr3_nt: TGTGCCAGCAGCTCCCCAATGGTGGGGAGTAATGAAAAACTGTTTTTT

v_call: TRBV10-1
j_call: TRBJ2-2
clone_size: few
d_call: NA
cdr3_aa: CASSEVIETGELFF
cdr3_nt: TGCGCCAGCAGTGAGGTTATAGAAACCGGGGAGCTGTTTTTT

v_call: TRBV19
j_call: TRBJ1-4
clone_size: NA
d_call: TRBD1
cdr3_aa: CASAGQGDFEKLFF
cdr3_nt: TGTGCCAGTGCTGGACAGGGGGATTTTGAAAAACTGTTTTTT

v_call: TRBV14
j_call: TRBJ2-7
clone_size: NA
d_call: TRBD2
cdr3_aa: CASGKRGGNSYEQYF
cdr3_nt: TGTGCCAGCGGAAAGCGGGGGGGAAACTCCTACGAGCAGTACTTC

v_call: TRBV7-9
j_call: TRBJ2-7
clone_size: NA
d_call: TRBD1
cdr3_aa: CASSLGTAFYEQYF
cdr3_nt: TGTGCCAGCAGCCTCGGGACAGCTTTCTACGAGCAGTACTTC

v_call: TRBV2
j_call: TRBJ1-2
clone_size: NA
d_call: NA
cdr3_aa: CASSDISYGYTF
cdr3_nt: TGTGCCAGCAGTGACATTTCCTATGGCTACACCTTC

v_call: TRBV18
j_call: TRBJ2-2
clone_size: NA
d_call: NA
cdr3_aa: CASSPLFGSVVVSNTGELFF
cdr3_nt: TGTGCCAGCTCACCACTTTTCGGGTCAGTAGTCGTATCGAACACCGGGGAGCTGTTTTTT

v_call: TRBV30
j_call: TRBJ2-7
clone_size: NA
d_call: TRBD1
cdr3_aa: CAWRKTGPTYEQYF
cdr3_nt: TGTGCCTGGAGAAAGACAGGGCCCACCTACGAGCAGTACTTC

v_call: TRBV5-1
j_call: TRBJ2-7
clone_size: NA
d_call: NA
cdr3_aa: CASSSGRQAPYEQYF
cdr3_nt: TGCGCCAGCAGCTCTGGAAGACAGGCGCCCTACGAGCAGTACTTC

v_call: TRBV7-3
j_call: TRBJ2-1
clone_size: NA
d_call: NA
cdr3_aa: CASSFGRGSYNEQFF
cdr3_nt: TGTGCCAGCAGCTTCGGGCGGGGCTCCTACAATGAGCAGTTCTTC

v_call: TRBV11-2
j_call: TRBJ2-3
clone_size: NA
d_call: NA
cdr3_aa: CASRVRDNGADTQYF
cdr3_nt: TGTGCCAGCAGAGTCCGGGACAACGGGGCAGATACGCAGTATTTT

v_call: TRBV7-9
j_call: TRBJ1-4
clone_size: few
d_call: TRBD1
cdr3_aa: CASSPTGQGRVEKLFF
cdr3_nt: TGTGCCAGCAGCCCAACAGGACAGGGGAGAGTTGAAAAACTGTTTTTT

v_call: TRBV28
j_call: TRBJ1-4
clone_size: NA
d_call: TRBD1
cdr3_aa: CASSSPTGANEKLFF
cdr3_nt: TGTGCCAGCAGTTCACCTACAGGGGCTAATGAAAAACTGTTTTTT

v_call: TRBV28
j_call: TRBJ1-6
clone_size: NA
d_call: TRBD1
cdr3_aa: CASSFIERDRYNSPLHF
cdr3_nt: TGTGCCAGCAGTTTCATTGAACGGGACAGGTATAATTCACCCCTCCACTTT

v_call: TRBV29-1
j_call: TRBJ1-5
clone_size: NA
d_call: TRBD1
cdr3_aa: CSVADRGDQPQHF
cdr3_nt: TGCAGCGTTGCGGACAGGGGGGATCAGCCCCAGCATTTT

v_call: TRBV18
j_call: TRBJ2-7
clone_size: once
d_call: TRBD2
cdr3_aa: CASSGGGGPYEQYF
cdr3_nt: TGTGCCAGCTCGGGCGGCGGGGGTCCCTACGAGCAGTACTTC